This T cell receptor beta chain was obtained from a study of CD8+ T cells in alopecia areata. Study-level findings and limits: Lesional scalp displayed greater clonality than normal scalp, most notably in alopecia totalis/universalis.

After isolation, RNA underwent reverse transcription to generate cDNA as the sequencing template. The data were produced by immunoSEQ multiplex PCR, yet TCRdb's version contains in-frame clones alone and is incomplete. Of 35,000 to 45,000 clones listed, around half are singletons. CD4+ cells underwent sorting into CD25+CD127- cells for a few patients. As regards this clone: Its matching antigen is unknown.

The CDR3 sequence is 16 residues long. Germline lookup yields CDR1 SGHRS and CDR2 YFSETQ. V dropped 0 bases and J dropped 0; count of bases not matched to a gene: 3. The clonotype originates from a human donor with alopecia areata. The gene calls are TRBV5-1 and TRBJ2-7; 10 bases align to TRBD2. What was sequenced was CD4+ Tregs sorted from blood. Here the CDR3 DNA reads TGCGCCAGCAGCTTGGCGCCTAGCGGGGGCTCCTACGAGCAGTACTTC. This gives the protein CASSLAPSGGSYEQYF.